These T cell receptor beta chains were read from a single sample in a study of cytomegalovirus exposure and HLA in healthy donors. Generated by immunoSEQ multiplex PCR, the TCRdb table keeps only in-frame clones and is missing some. The table has roughly 150,000 clones, 82% seen once. Material for sequencing was PBMCs. The receptors come from a man in his thirties or forties in good health and CMV-seropositive. CDR3s include the opening cysteine and the closing phenylalanine or tryptophan. The order of the fields is D gene, J gene, V gene, clone size, CDR3 protein, CDR3 DNA. A D gene is named only where the DNA matches it firmly. Clone size is not always given. Where it is, it says once, few, many or a class for expanded clones.

D gene: TRBD1; J gene: TRBJ1-3; V gene: TRBV9; clone size: -; CDR3 protein: CASGQAVSGNTIYF; CDR3 DNA: TGTGCCAGTGGACAGGCGGTCTCTGGAAACACCATATATTTT
D gene: -; J gene: TRBJ1-5; V gene: TRBV9; clone size: -; CDR3 protein: CASSVGRGGQPQHF; CDR3 DNA: TGTGCCAGCAGCGTAGGGCGGGGAGGGCAGCCCCAGCATTTT
D gene: -; J gene: TRBJ2-7; V gene: TRBV5-8; clone size: many; CDR3 protein: CASSLAGTYNYEQYF; CDR3 DNA: TGTGCCAGCAGCTTGGCCGGGACATATAACTACGAGCAGTACTTC
D gene: -; J gene: TRBJ1-5; V gene: TRBV6-5; clone size: -; CDR3 protein: CASSYITVDQPQHF; CDR3 DNA: TGTGCCAGCAGTTACATAACGGTCGATCAGCCCCAGCATTTT
D gene: -; J gene: TRBJ1-5; V gene: TRBV4-2; clone size: -; CDR3 protein: CASSQEYRGNYVQPQHF; CDR3 DNA: TGTGCCAGCAGCCAAGAGTATCGGGGGAACTACGTTCAGCCCCAGCATTTT
D gene: -; J gene: TRBJ1-2; V gene: TRBV2; clone size: -; CDR3 protein: CASTFNIGSGYTF; CDR3 DNA: TGTGCCAGCACCTTCAATATCGGGTCTGGCTACACCTTC
D gene: TRBD2; J gene: TRBJ2-7; V gene: TRBV4-1; clone size: -; CDR3 protein: CASSEGLASSYEQYF; CDR3 DNA: TGCGCCAGCAGCGAGGGACTAGCAAGCTCCTACGAGCAGTACTTC
D gene: TRBD2; J gene: TRBJ2-1; V gene: TRBV4-2; clone size: few; CDR3 protein: CASSQVLAGLDSYNEQFF; CDR3 DNA: TGTGCCAGCAGCCAGGTACTAGCGGGTCTGGATTCCTACAATGAGCAGTTCTTC
D gene: TRBD1; J gene: TRBJ2-1; V gene: TRBV5-1; clone size: -; CDR3 protein: CASSSGGEQFF; CDR3 DNA: TGCGCCAGCAGCTCAGGGGGCGAGCAGTTCTTC
D gene: TRBD1; J gene: TRBJ1-4; V gene: TRBV6-6; clone size: -; CDR3 protein: CASSYGTGNNEKLFF; CDR3 DNA: TGTGCCAGCAGTTACGGGACAGGGAATAATGAAAAACTGTTTTTT
D gene: -; J gene: TRBJ1-5; V gene: TRBV6-1; clone size: -; CDR3 protein: CASNRNPSQPQHF; CDR3 DNA: TGTGCCAGCAACAGAAACCCCAGCCAGCCCCAGCATTTT
D gene: -; J gene: TRBJ1-2; V gene: TRBV7-2; clone size: -; CDR3 protein: CASSLDRVGGYTF; CDR3 DNA: TGTGCCAGCAGCTTAGACAGGGTGGGGGGCTACACCTTC
D gene: -; J gene: TRBJ1-1; V gene: TRBV6-4; clone size: -; CDR3 protein: CASRADRNTEAFF; CDR3 DNA: TGTGCCAGCAGGGCCGACAGGAACACTGAAGCTTTCTTT
D gene: -; J gene: TRBJ1-2; V gene: TRBV9; clone size: -; CDR3 protein: CASSLAKAGASGYTF; CDR3 DNA: TGTGCCAGCAGTTTGGCCAAAGCGGGGGCCTCTGGCTACACCTTC
D gene: -; J gene: TRBJ1-2; V gene: TRBV5-5; clone size: -; CDR3 protein: CASSLFPGRLDGYTF; CDR3 DNA: TGTGCCAGCAGCTTGTTCCCAGGAAGATTGGATGGCTACACCTTC
D gene: -; J gene: TRBJ2-3; V gene: TRBV18; clone size: -; CDR3 protein: CASSPTSTDTQYF; CDR3 DNA: TGTGCCAGCTCGCCAACTAGCACAGATACGCAGTATTTT
D gene: -; J gene: TRBJ2-3; V gene: TRBV5-1; clone size: -; CDR3 protein: CASSLGQARPPTQYF; CDR3 DNA: TGCGCCAGCAGCTTGGGGCAGGCCCGCCCCCCTACGCAGTATTTT
D gene: -; J gene: TRBJ1-2; V gene: TRBV4-1; clone size: -; CDR3 protein: CASSQVGQGSQHGYTF; CDR3 DNA: TGCGCCAGCAGCCAAGTCGGGCAGGGATCACAGCATGGCTACACCTTC
D gene: -; J gene: TRBJ1-1; V gene: TRBV18; clone size: -; CDR3 protein: CASSPLGALSLNTEAFF; CDR3 DNA: TGTGCCAGCTCACCACTGGGGGCGCTATCCCTAAACACTGAAGCTTTCTTT
D gene: TRBD1; J gene: TRBJ2-3; V gene: TRBV5-6; clone size: -; CDR3 protein: CASSTPGDRRTDTQYF; CDR3 DNA: TGTGCCAGCAGCACACCAGGGGACAGGCGCACAGATACGCAGTATTTT
D gene: -; J gene: TRBJ1-6; V gene: TRBV2; clone size: -; CDR3 protein: CASSEALVRANSPLHF; CDR3 DNA: TGTGCCAGCAGTGAAGCGCTTGTCAGGGCGAATTCACCCCTCCACTTT
D gene: -; J gene: TRBJ1-3; V gene: TRBV10-2; clone size: once; CDR3 protein: CASSDLGTPGDTIYF; CDR3 DNA: TGCGCCAGCAGTGACTTAGGGACACCCGGAGACACCATATATTTT
D gene: -; J gene: TRBJ1-2; V gene: TRBV2; clone size: -; CDR3 protein: CASLRGRGGYGYTF; CDR3 DNA: TGTGCCAGCCTGCGGGGTAGGGGCGGGTATGGCTACACCTTC
D gene: TRBD1; J gene: TRBJ1-2; V gene: TRBV4-2; clone size: few; CDR3 protein: CASRGTGGYTF; CDR3 DNA: TGTGCCAGCAGGGGGACAGGCGGCTACACCTTC
D gene: -; J gene: TRBJ2-3; V gene: TRBV7-2; clone size: -; CDR3 protein: CASSLAGASTDTQYF; CDR3 DNA: TGTGCCAGCAGCTTAGCAGGGGCCAGCACAGATACGCAGTATTTT
D gene: -; J gene: TRBJ2-7; V gene: TRBV5-1; clone size: few; CDR3 protein: CASSLAGSSYEQYF; CDR3 DNA: TGCGCCAGCAGCTTGGCTGGGAGCTCCTACGAGCAGTACTTC
D gene: TRBD1; J gene: TRBJ1-2; V gene: TRBV5-1; clone size: -; CDR3 protein: CASSVQGGSSYGYTF; CDR3 DNA: TGCGCCAGCAGCGTTCAAGGGGGCTCCTCCTATGGCTACACCTTC
D gene: TRBD1; J gene: TRBJ1-2; V gene: TRBV11-2; clone size: -; CDR3 protein: CASSLDPTGGLGYTF; CDR3 DNA: TGTGCCAGCAGCTTAGATCCGACAGGGGGCCTTGGCTACACCTTC
D gene: TRBD1; J gene: TRBJ1-3; V gene: TRBV6-5; clone size: -; CDR3 protein: CAISPGQGSSTIYF; CDR3 DNA: TGTGCCATCTCCCCGGGACAGGGGTCGAGCACCATATATTTT
D gene: -; J gene: TRBJ1-5; V gene: TRBV12-5; clone size: -; CDR3 protein: CASGLVGAGVGVGNQPQHF; CDR3 DNA: TGTGCTAGTGGTTTGGTAGGGGCGGGGGTAGGGGTGGGGAATCAGCCCCAGCATTTT
D gene: -; J gene: TRBJ1-1; V gene: TRBV2; clone size: -; CDR3 protein: CASRRAGRGSEAFF; CDR3 DNA: TGTGCCAGCAGGAGGGCCGGCAGGGGTTCGGAAGCTTTCTTT
D gene: TRBD2; J gene: TRBJ2-3; V gene: TRBV5-5; clone size: -; CDR3 protein: CASSLRLAGALSRADTQYF; CDR3 DNA: TGTGCCAGCAGCTTGAGGCTAGCGGGGGCCCTCTCCAGGGCAGATACGCAGTATTTT